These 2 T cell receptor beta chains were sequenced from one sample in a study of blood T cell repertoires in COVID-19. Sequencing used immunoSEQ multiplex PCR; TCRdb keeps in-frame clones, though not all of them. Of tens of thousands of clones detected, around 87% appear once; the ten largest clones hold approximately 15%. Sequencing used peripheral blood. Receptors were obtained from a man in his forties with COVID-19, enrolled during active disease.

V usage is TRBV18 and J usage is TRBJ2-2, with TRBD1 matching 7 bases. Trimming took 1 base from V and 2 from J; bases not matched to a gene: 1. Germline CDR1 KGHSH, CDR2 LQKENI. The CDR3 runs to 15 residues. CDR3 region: CASSPRQGNTGELFF. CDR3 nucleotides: TGTGCCAGCTCACCACGACAGGGTAACACCGGGGAGCTGTTTTTT.

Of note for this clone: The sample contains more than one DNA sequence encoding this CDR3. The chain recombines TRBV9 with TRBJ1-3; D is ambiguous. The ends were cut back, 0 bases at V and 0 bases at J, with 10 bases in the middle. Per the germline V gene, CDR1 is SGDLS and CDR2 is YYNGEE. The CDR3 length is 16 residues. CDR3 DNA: TGTGCCAGCAGCGTAGATCGGGAGAGCTCTGGAAACACCATATATTTT. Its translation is CASSVDRESSGNTIYF.